This TCR beta chain was profiled in a study of blood T cell repertoires in COVID-19 (dated by TCRdb to 2018 to 2021). For the wider study: The collaborator samples originated in the United States, Italy and Spain and spanned the acute and convalescent phases of COVID-19. Subjects who had been exposed to COVID-19, were actively infected with it, or had recovered from it provided the deeply sampled blood TCRbeta repertoires that made up the dataset. The prospective study material was composed of cDNA or gDNA derived from T cells, B-cell-depleted T cells, or PBMCs. The samples were drawn from two sources: the first 160 participants of the ongoing ImmuneRACE study, and over 1,000 subjects contributed by 6 global collaborators. The repertoires were released in a freely available public database meant as a resource for research on the immune response to SARS-CoV-2. HLA class I and class II types, where available, came from metadata supplied by the sample provider rather than from assay-based typing. The sample metadata nearly always contained a de-identified subject ID, COVID-19 status, age in years and sex.

Concerning this clone: Its antigen remains unidentified. It has no much larger one-base neighbor in the sample; base qualities were not kept.

TCRbeta CDR3 regions were amplified from genomic DNA using the immunoSEQ Assay, a bias-controlled multiplex PCR. The published analysis was carried out like this. The number of nucleated cells in each sample was estimated from the amplification of reference gene primers within the assay. To quantify the absolute abundance of each unique TCRbeta CDR3 rearrangement, sequence reads were collapsed and filtered. For each sample, productive Simpson clonality was calculated by taking the square root of Simpson's diversity index across productive rearrangements. What TCRdb holds here is the immuneACCESS table cut down to in-frame rearrangements. Part of the clones is not present; checked against another copy, under half of the missing clones reflect an unresolved V gene, and the others are unexplained. From that table come the V and J calls and clone size; the DNA was used to work out D and trimming. This sample holds some 670,000 clones; 80% to 90% were observed only once. Of the sample, 0.2% to 0.3% is held by the ten largest clones.

Each collaborating institution followed its own protocols to collect whole blood in K2EDTA tubes. Collaborator samples were shipped for TCRbeta analysis as frozen whole blood, isolated PBMCs, or DNA extracted from either sample type. CDR1 and CDR2 (LNHDA, SQIVND) derive from the germline V gene (reference sequence). Spanning cysteine to phenylalanine, the CDR3 consists of 13 amino acids. Only the CDR3 portion is preserved as DNA: 39 bases, with reading frame beginning at the first base. Trimmed from V: 5 bases; trimmed from J: 6 bases; junction bases lacking a gene match: 3. Findings and caveats that apply to the study as a whole: Clinical and demographic metadata were provided uncurated, with the amount varying by source and participant.

Sequencing input: peripheral blood. The chain is made from TRBV19 and TRBJ1-5; TRBD1 fits 8 bases in the junction. The receptor comes from a young woman with acute or convalescent COVID-19. The nucleotide sequence reads TGTGCCAGTAGTGAAGACAGGGGTCAGCCCCAGCATTTT. Its protein reads: CASSEDRGQPQHF.